This passage covers 11 T cell receptor beta chains from one sample sequenced in a study of memory CD4+ T cells and cytomegalovirus serostatus. The protocol was immunoSEQ multiplex PCR, while the TCRdb copy is restricted to in-frame clones and leaves out a portion. The sample holds some 48,000 clones, roughly 78% seen once. Single viable CD3+CD4+CD8-CD45RO+ cells were sorted as the memory CD4+ T cells. The sequencing input was memory CD4+ T cells from blood. The source of these receptors is an adult in good health and CMV-seronegative.

This clone showed up just a few times. The rearrangement joins TRBV30 to TRBJ2-6; D gene uncertain. V was pared by 3 bases and J by 2 bases, with 5 bases between. Looked up from germline, CDR1 is GTSNPN and CDR2 is SVGIG (reference sequence). This CDR3 is built from 13 residues. For the CDR3, the DNA is TGTGCCTGGAGGGGAACTGGGGCCAACGTCCTGACTTTC. As protein: CAWRGTGANVLTF.

As DNA, the CDR3 is TGCGCCAGCAGCCAAGTGAGGGGGTGGGTACCATATGGCTACACCTTC. This sequence encodes CASSQVRGWVPYGYTF. The J gene is TRBJ1-2, the V gene TRBV4-3; the D gene is possibly TRBD1 (6 bases). This CDR3 region has 16 residues. The germline gives CDR1 LGHNA, CDR2 YSLEER. The V end was cut by 1 base, the J end by 5 bases, with 17 bases between.

V is TRBV4-2 and J is TRBJ2-2; either TRBD1 or TRBD2 may supply D (6 bases each). V gave up 0 bases and J gave up 7 bases, with 12 bases separating them. This CDR3 comprises 15 residues. Germline V gene lookup returns CDR1 LGHNA and CDR2 YNFKEQ. The CDR3 reads CASSQDGGRYGELFF. CDR3 nucleotide sequence: TGTGCCAGCAGCCAAGACGGGGGCAGGTACGGGGAGCTGTTTTTT.

The chain recombines TRBV10-3 with TRBJ2-5, with TRBD2 identical over 8 bases. With 3 bases clipped from V and 2 bases from J, the junction kept 8 bases outside the gene matches. The CDR3 is 16 residues long. Per germline, CDR1 ENHRY and CDR2 SYGVKD. The CDR3 reads CAISDSAGGLQETQYF. The CDR3 bases are TGTGCCATCAGTGATAGTGCGGGGGGACTTCAAGAGACCCAGTACTTC.

This chain uses TRBV28 with TRBJ1-2, with 8 bases lining up with TRBD1. J lost 8 bases, V lost 5 bases, and 25 bases had no gene match. The CDR3 sequence is 19 residues long. Germline V gives CDR1 MDHEN, CDR2 SYDVKM. The CDR3, as DNA: TGTGCCAGCAGTGGTACCCGATCAGGACAGGGAAGCCGAACTATGGGCTACACCTTC. It is translated as CASSGTRSGQGSRTMGYTF.

The chain carries TRBV10-1 and TRBJ2-7, with TRBD1 identical over 11 bases. Trimming removed 6 bases from V and 5 bases from J; junction bases left unmatched: 9. CDR3 length: 15 amino acids. In germline, CDR1 is WNHNN, CDR2 SYGVQD (reference sequence). CDR3 DNA: TGCGCCAGCAGGGACCGGGACAGGGGGTCCCACGAGCAGTACTTC. Its protein is CASRDRDRGSHEQYF.

The chain employs TRBV15 and TRBJ2-1; maybe TRBD1 (5 bases). Trimming stripped 1 base from V and 2 bases from J, with 9 bases between. The CDR3 covers 15 residues. The germline V gene has CDR1 LNHNV and CDR2 YYDKDF (reference sequence). CDR3: CATSRAQGAYNEQFF. CDR3 coding DNA: TGTGCCACCAGCAGAGCTCAGGGCGCCTACAATGAGCAGTTCTTC.

The J gene is TRBJ1-4, the V gene TRBV4-3; D possibly corresponds to TRBD1 (5 bases). This CDR3 has 13 residues. Trimming cost V 3 bases and J 11 bases, with 13 bases left between them. CDR1 and CDR2 (germline): LGHNA, YSLEER. CDR3 coding DNA: TGCGCCAGCAGCCAGGGACTTACGGGGAAACTGTTTTTT. Translated, it gives CASSQGLTGKLFF.

The chain links TRBV10-3 to TRBJ2-7, with 8 bases lining up with TRBD2. Germline V gene sequence: CDR1 ENHRY, CDR2 SYGVKD. CDR3 length: 13 residues. V lost 6 bases and J lost 3; bases outside the gene matches: 4. The CDR3 region has the DNA TGTGCCATCAGCGGGGGGGCCTTCTACGAGCAGTACTTC. As protein: CAISGGAFYEQYF.

This clone was recorded only once. Here the CDR3 DNA reads TGTGCCAGTAGTGTGTGGGGCGGGGGGGCTTCAGCAGAGACCCAGTACTTC. Translating gives CASSVWGGGASAETQYF. The rearrangement uses TRBV19 and TRBJ2-5, with 9 bases that match TRBD2. Per the germline V gene, CDR1 is LNHDA and CDR2 is SQIVND (reference sequence). V dropped 5 bases and J dropped 4; count of bases not matched to a gene: 14. The length of the CDR3 is 17 residues.

This clone has only one observation. The chain joins TRBV19 to TRBJ2-1; D is uncertain. The germline V gene has CDR1 LNHDA and CDR2 SQIVND (reference sequence). V lost 0 bases to trimming and J lost 2 bases, with 17 bases between them. CDR3 size: 18 residues. The CDR3: CASSIDLYGFRTYNEQFF. CDR3 nucleotides: TGTGCCAGTAGTATAGATCTATACGGCTTTCGGACCTACAATGAGCAGTTCTTC. The entire variable domain, with the rest obtained from reference TRBV19 and TRBJ2-1, is as follows: DGGITQSPKYLFRKEGQNVTLSCEQNLNHDAMYWYRQDPGQGLRLIYYSQIVNDFQKGDIAEGYSVSREKKESFPLTVTSAQKNPTAFYLCASSIDLYGFRTYNEQFFGPGTRLTVL.